The clone carrying this T cell receptor (beta chain) was seen only once. The antigen is not known. Regarding treatment: about 20 received Ad26.COV2.S at low or high dose, single or two shots; several received placebo; per-sample allocation not given. After the first vaccine or placebo injection, samples were drawn on day 63. The sample came from a Boston adult aged 18-55 years. This specimen comes from a study of Ad26.COV2.S vaccination and SARS-CoV-2 variants. Study information: Sample donor was a member of the COV1001 Ad26.COV2.S trial arm. Study results and caveats: Reported post-vaccination CD8+ and CD4+ T cell responses to spike showed substantial breadth. Overall T cell responses may have been underestimated by the analyses of TCR breadth and depth.

The CDR3 sequence is 14 residues long. The germline V gene has CDR1 MNHEY and CDR2 SVGEGT. Trimming removed 2 bases from V and 4 bases from J, with 9 bases in between. Only in-frame clones appear in the TCRdb table, and some are missing; sequencing was by immunoSEQ multiplex PCR. This repertoire shows some 500,000 clones, roughly 87% found once; its top ten account for over 2%. Sequencing used peripheral blood, obtained in a trial of Ad26.COV2.S vaccine versus placebo. The TCR was taken from a person between 18 and 65 years old who received the Ad26.COV2.S COVID-19 vaccine or a placebo. The chain combines TRBV6-2 or TRBV6-3 with TRBJ1-5; possible D gene TRBD1, 6 bases. The CDR3 DNA sequence: TGTGCCAGCAGTTACCATGACAGGAATCAGCCCCAGCATTTT. Protein product: CASSYHDRNQPQHF.